These 21 T cell receptor beta chains share one sample of origin, sequenced in a study of T cell responses to AZD1222 COVID-19 vaccine. TCRdb's table, derived via immunoSEQ multiplex PCR, lists solely in-frame clones and lacks some. Seen here are approximately 89,000 clones, just over 85% observed once, and the top ten hold roughly 5.6%. The sample here was peripheral blood, taken 28 days after the second AZD1222 dose. The receptors were sampled from an adult who received the AZD1222 COVID-19 vaccine.

This clone was detected a few times. The chain combines TRBV4-1 with TRBJ2-1; 11 bases are a match to TRBD2. The CDR3 covers 17 residues. Unmatched junction bases numbered 13, after V lost 4 bases and J lost 8 bases. Germline-derived CDR1 and CDR2 are MGHRA and YSYEKL. The CDR3 DNA reads TGCGCCAGCAGCCTTCCGCCCGGGACTAGCGGACCCTATGAGCAGTTCTTC. Amino acids: CASSLPPGTSGPYEQFF.

This clone has only a few counts. The rearrangement links TRBV9 to TRBJ2-1; 8 bases are a match to TRBD2. Per the germline V gene, CDR1 is SGDLS and CDR2 is YYNGEE. The V and J ends lost 3 bases and 2 bases, in that order; junction bases with no gene match: 4. This CDR3 is 15 amino acids long. In DNA form, the CDR3 reads TGTGCCAGCAGCGCGAATAGCGGGACCTACAATGAGCAGTTCTTC. It is translated as CASSANSGTYNEQFF.

The chain recombines TRBV7-2 with TRBJ2-7, with TRBD2 as a possible D gene (6 bases). From germline, CDR1 is SGHTA and CDR2 FQGNSA. CDR3 length: 14 amino acids. The V end lost 2 bases, the J end lost 3 bases, and 11 bases lay between the germline ends. The CDR3 loop reads CASSLRRLDYEQYF. The CDR3 coding sequence is TGTGCCAGCAGCTTACGCCGACTAGACTACGAGCAGTACTTC. The variable domain in full, completed from reference TRBV7-2 and TRBJ2-7, reads GAGVSQSPSNKVTEKGKDVELRCDPISGHTALYWYRQSLGQGLEFLIYFQGNSAPDKSGLPSDRFSAERTGGSVSTLTIQRTQQEDSAVYLCASSLRRLDYEQYFGPGTRLTVT.

This chain links TRBV19 with TRBJ2-6, with a possible D match to TRBD1 (5 bases). This CDR3 contains 18 residues. Trimming removed 5 bases at V and 0 bases at J, with 17 bases between. CDR1 LNHDA and CDR2 SQIVND come from the germline V gene (reference sequence). The CDR3: CASSVQVAPFSGANVLTF. In DNA, the CDR3 is TGTGCCAGTAGTGTACAGGTGGCCCCCTTCTCTGGGGCCAACGTCCTGACTTTC.

DNA of the CDR3: TGTGCCAGTAGTATAGAGGCGGCCTCCCTAGGGTACAATGAGCAGTTCTTC. Its translation is CASSIEAASLGYNEQFF. V gene TRBV19 combines with J gene TRBJ2-1; D gene uncertain. The CDR3 contains 17 residues. V was shortened by 0 bases and J by 4 bases, with 16 bases between the two germline ends. CDR1 is LNHDA, CDR2 SQIVND, per germline (reference sequence).

The chain has TRBV19 and TRBJ1-6, with D possibly being TRBD1 (5 bases). CDR3 length: 15 residues. Germline lookup yields CDR1 LNHDA and CDR2 SQIVND (reference sequence). V shed 2 bases and J shed 7 bases, with 12 bases lying between them. The CDR3 spells CASSIQGSGNSPLHF. CDR3 DNA sequence: TGTGCCAGTAGTATACAGGGAAGTGGCAATTCACCCCTCCACTTT.

V usage is TRBV6-5 and J usage is TRBJ2-7; 10 nucleotides line up with TRBD1. The junction had 3 bases not matched to a gene; V was cut back by 2 bases and J by 2 bases. The CDR3 extends over 15 amino acids. Germline V gene data show CDR1 as MNHEY and CDR2 as SVGAGI. The CDR3 here is CASSYRDRGPYEQYF. In DNA, the CDR3 is TGTGCCAGCAGTTACCGGGACAGGGGTCCCTACGAGCAGTACTTC.

This chain connects TRBV6-5 to TRBJ2-5; no clear D gene. V was shortened by 3 bases and J by 1 base, with 12 bases between the two germline ends. This CDR3 has 15 residues. Germline lookup yields CDR1 MNHEY and CDR2 SVGAGI. For the CDR3, the DNA is TGTGCCAGCAGTTATGGACCAACCCCCCAAGAGACCCAGTACTTC. Amino acids: CASSYGPTPQETQYF.

The V gene is TRBV5-1, the J gene TRBJ2-5, with no clear D. The CDR3 covers 15 residues. The ends were cut back, 0 bases at V and 5 bases at J, with 14 bases in the middle. The germline CDR1 and CDR2 sequences are SGHRS and YFSETQ. The CDR3 DNA reads as TGCGCCAGCAGCTTGGGGTCCTCGGAAGGGGAGACCCAGTACTTC. Translation: CASSLGSSEGETQYF.

The genes are TRBV28 and TRBJ1-2; 7 bases match TRBD1. The CDR3 consists of 13 residues. Germline-derived CDR1 and CDR2 are MDHEN and SYDVKM. J lost 6 bases, V lost 9 bases, and 10 bases had no gene match. The CDR3 DNA is TGTGCCAGTATCAGACAGGGTACGGATGGCTACACCTTC. The encoded protein is CASIRQGTDGYTF.

The V and J genes are TRBV6-6 and TRBJ2-7, with D possibly being TRBD2 (5 bases). CDR1 and CDR2 (germline): MNHNY, SVGAGI (reference sequence). The CDR3 has 14 amino acids. V dropped 3 bases and J dropped 3 bases, with 12 bases sitting between them. This chain's CDR3 is CASSYSEGGYEQYF. CDR3 DNA: TGTGCCAGCAGTTATTCAGAGGGTGGCTACGAGCAGTACTTC.

The V gene is TRBV19, the J gene TRBJ2-2, with TRBD2 identical over 14 bases. The J segment lost 8 bases and the V segment lost 7 bases, leaving 3 bases of the junction unmatched. Germline V gives CDR1 LNHDA, CDR2 SQIVND (reference sequence). This CDR3 spans 14 amino acids. For the CDR3, the DNA is TGTGCCAGTATGGGACTAGCGGGAGTGGGGGAGCTGTTTTTT. Protein product: CASMGLAGVGELFF.

The chain recombines TRBV3-1 (or the pseudogene TRBV3-2) with TRBJ1-1; D gene uncertain. The CDR3 consists of 13 residues. Germline V gene data show CDR1 as LGHDT and CDR2 as YNNKEL (reference sequence). Trimming removed 4 bases from V and 2 bases from J, with 8 bases in between. For the CDR3, the DNA is TGTGCCAGCAGCCGAAACGGAAACACTGAAGCTTTCTTT. This codes for CASSRNGNTEAFF.

The chain recombines TRBV6-5 with TRBJ2-1; the D gene is possibly TRBD2 (6 bases). The CDR3 totals 11 residues. Germline CDR1 is MNHEY and CDR2 is SVGAGI. Trimming cost V 6 bases and J 12 bases, with 12 bases left between them. The CDR3 sequence: CASSPTRVQFF. The DNA for the CDR3 is TGTGCCAGCAGCCCGACTAGGGTGCAGTTCTTC.

This chain joins TRBV28 and TRBJ2-7; D possibly corresponds to TRBD2 (6 bases). CDR3 length: 15 residues. V lost 5 bases to trimming and J lost 2 bases, with 16 bases between them. Germline V gives CDR1 MDHEN, CDR2 SYDVKM. CDR3 nucleotides: TGTGCCAGCAGTCTCGTTGGGGAGGAGCCCTACGAGCAGTACTTC. It encodes CASSLVGEEPYEQYF.

The chain carries TRBV10-3 and TRBJ2-1; D unresolved. The CDR3 length is 13 residues. CDR1 is ENHRY, CDR2 SYGVKD, per germline. V was cut by 2 bases and J by 6 bases, with 8 bases left in between. The CDR3 loop reads CAISEIGINEQFF. The CDR3 region has the DNA TGTGCCATCAGTGAGATAGGGATCAATGAGCAGTTCTTC.

The gene calls are TRBV12-2 and TRBJ2-4; TRBD2, the D gene given by the table, was not confirmed from the DNA. TRBV12-2 is a known pseudogene. The CDR3 totals 19 residues. CDR3 nucleotides: TGTGCAAGTCGCTTAGCGTGTCCTAGCGGGAGATCTACCAAAAACATTCAGTACTTC. Encoded protein: CASRLACPSGRSTKNIQYF.

The V call is TRBV28, the J call TRBJ1-2; 9 nucleotides match TRBD1. Trimming took 6 bases from V and 8 from J; bases not matched to a gene: 4. The CDR3 has 12 amino acids. Germline-derived CDR1 and CDR2 are MDHEN and SYDVKM. The CDR3 reads CASRGQGVGYTF. In DNA, the CDR3 is TGTGCCAGCAGGGGACAGGGTGTAGGCTACACCTTC.

The chain carries TRBV19 and TRBJ2-6, with no clear D. The CDR3 covers 18 residues. The V end lost 3 bases, the J end lost 2 bases, and 17 bases lay between the germline ends. CDR1 is LNHDA, CDR2 SQIVND, per germline (reference sequence). The CDR3 protein is CASSISTQIGAGANVLTF. CDR3 DNA sequence: TGTGCCAGTAGTATCTCGACTCAGATTGGAGCTGGGGCCAACGTCCTGACTTTC.

J is TRBJ1-2 and V is TRBV10-3, with unresolved D. V lost 2 bases and J lost 7, with 17 bases in between. This CDR3 has 15 residues. Per the germline V gene, CDR1 is ENHRY and CDR2 is SYGVKD. CDR3 region: CAISEHVGSYVGYTF. The CDR3 coding sequence is TGTGCCATCAGTGAGCACGTAGGCTCTTATGTTGGCTACACCTTC.

This clone appeared a few times. This chain connects TRBV7-8 to TRBJ2-7, with D possibly TRBD2 on 7 matching bases. The germline V gene encodes CDR1 SGHVS and CDR2 FQNEAQ. This CDR3 is 14 amino acids long. V lost 0 bases to trimming and J lost 2 bases, with 8 bases between them. The chain's CDR3 is CASSLARGPYEQYF. CDR3 sequence (DNA): TGTGCCAGCAGCTTAGCGCGGGGGCCCTACGAGCAGTACTTC.